This T cell receptor (beta chain) was found in a study of vaccination and CD4 T cells after COVID-19. Study outcomes and limitations: Detection of a median around 86% of reactive clones in convalescent patients was confined to the period after vaccination.

This clonotype has only one observation. The antigen remains undetermined. Positive SARS-CoV-2 PCR tests in convalescent patients dated from March to December 2020, pre-Alpha, Beta and Delta. Via MiXCR, TCRdb re-called the PCR reads, giving one row per CDR3 protein. Among roughly 15,000 distinct CDR3 sequences, about three fifths were seen once, and the ten largest hold approximately 1.2%. CDR1 is SGHVS and CDR2 is FNYEAQ in the germline V gene. This CDR3 spans 12 amino acids. The V gene lost 2 bases and the J gene lost 5 bases, with 6 bases spanning the gap. This specimen consisted of CD4+ T cells from blood, obtained after SARS-CoV-2 vaccination. V gene TRBV7-6 combines with J gene TRBJ2-5; D might be TRBD2 (5 bases). The receptor was isolated from a human donor who had recovered from COVID-19. CDR3: CASSLWRETQYF. The CDR3 DNA reads TGTGCCAGCAGCTTATGGAGGGAGACCCAGTACTTC.